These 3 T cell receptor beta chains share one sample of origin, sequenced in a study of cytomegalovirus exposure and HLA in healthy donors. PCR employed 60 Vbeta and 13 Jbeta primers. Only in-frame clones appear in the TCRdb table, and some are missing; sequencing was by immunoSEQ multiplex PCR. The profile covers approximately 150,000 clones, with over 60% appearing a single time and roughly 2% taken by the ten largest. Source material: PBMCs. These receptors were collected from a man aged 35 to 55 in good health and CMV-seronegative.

The CDR3 DNA is TGTGCCAGCAGGCAGGACAGGAACAATCAGCCCCAGCATTTT. This encodes CASRQDRNNQPQHF. The V and J genes are TRBV6-1 and TRBJ1-5; TRBD1 matches 7 bases. CDR1 is MNHNS, CDR2 SASEGT, per germline. Germline trimming cut 6 bases from V and 3 bases from J; bases unmatched to any gene: 5. CDR3 length: 14 residues.

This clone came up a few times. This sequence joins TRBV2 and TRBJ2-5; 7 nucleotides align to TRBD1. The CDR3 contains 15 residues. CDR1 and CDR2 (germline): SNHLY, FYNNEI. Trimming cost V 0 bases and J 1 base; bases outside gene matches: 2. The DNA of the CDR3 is TGTGCCAGCAGTGAAGCCCGGACAGGCCAAGAGACCCAGTACTTC. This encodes CASSEARTGQETQYF.

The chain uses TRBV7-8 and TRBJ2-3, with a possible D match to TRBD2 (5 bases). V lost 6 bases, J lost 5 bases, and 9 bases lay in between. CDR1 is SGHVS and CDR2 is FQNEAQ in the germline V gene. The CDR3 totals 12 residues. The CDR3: CASRAGGDTQYF. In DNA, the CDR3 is TGTGCCAGCAGGGCCGGAGGAGATACGCAGTATTTT.